The subject of this entry is one T cell receptor beta chain. Its binding antigen is unknown. Base qualities were left out, and no much larger clone turns up one base away. The sample is drawn from a study of radiotherapy plus CTLA-4 blockade in lung cancer listed by TCRdb under 2018. For the wider study: Objective responses were observed in 15% to 20% of enrolled patients, and disease control was achieved in 25% to 35%. Here is what the overall study found, with its caveats: Increased serum interferon-beta after radiation, together with early dynamic changes in blood T cell clones, were reported to be the strongest predictors of response. After treatment with radiotherapy and ipilimumab, TCR clones that originated in tumors expanded in peripheral blood.

The study evaluated CTLA-4 blockade (ipilimumab) given together with focal radiation therapy in patients who had chemo-refractory metastatic non-small-cell lung cancer. Receptors were amplified or captured by the immunoSEQ multiplex PCR assay. TCRdb provides this immuneACCESS table in a form limited to in-frame rearrangements. Some clones are lacking; in checked studies, under half of them reflect an unresolved V gene, and why the rest are absent is not known. This sample holds approximately 70,000 clones; around 76% were observed only once. Clones ranked in the top ten supply about 16% of the sample. V is pared back by 5 bases and J by 6 bases, with 14 bases lying between the germline termini. Sequences MNHEY (CDR1) and SMNVEV (CDR2) are obtained from the germline V gene (reference sequence). The CDR3 covers 14 residues, taking in both the cysteine and the phenylalanine. Just CDR3 DNA is preserved here, 42 bases in frame from base 1.

The chain uses TRBV27 and TRBJ2-1, with TRBD2 tentatively as D gene (7 bases match). This TCR came from a human donor with non-small cell lung cancer whose response to radiotherapy plus ipilimumab could not be evaluated. Some clones in this sample may be carry-over from other donors' samples. The sample here was peripheral blood, taken from a patient treated with radiotherapy plus ipilimumab. The DNA sequence is as follows: TGTGCCAGCAGTCGCGGGGGCATTATCAATGAGCAGTTCTTC. It translates to CASSRGGIINEQFF.